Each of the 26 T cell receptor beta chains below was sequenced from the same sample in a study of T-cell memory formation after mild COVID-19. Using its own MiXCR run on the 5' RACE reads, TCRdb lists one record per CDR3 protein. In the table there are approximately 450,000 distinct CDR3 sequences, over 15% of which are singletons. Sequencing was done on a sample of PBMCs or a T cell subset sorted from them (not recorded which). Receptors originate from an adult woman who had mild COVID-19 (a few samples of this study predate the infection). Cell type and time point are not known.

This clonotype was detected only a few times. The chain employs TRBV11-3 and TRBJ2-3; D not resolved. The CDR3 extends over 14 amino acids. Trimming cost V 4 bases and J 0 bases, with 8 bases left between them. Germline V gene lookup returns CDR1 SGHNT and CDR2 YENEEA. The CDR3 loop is CASSSLSSTDTQYF. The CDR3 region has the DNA TGTGCCAGCAGCTCTCTGTCTAGCACAGATACGCAGTATTTT.

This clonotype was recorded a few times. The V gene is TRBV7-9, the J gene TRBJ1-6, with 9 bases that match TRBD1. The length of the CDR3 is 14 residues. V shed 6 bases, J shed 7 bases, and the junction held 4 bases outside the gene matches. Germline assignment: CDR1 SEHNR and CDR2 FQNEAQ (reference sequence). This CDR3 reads CASSRTGVNSPLHF. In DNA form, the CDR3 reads TGTGCCAGCAGTCGGACAGGGGTGAATTCACCCCTCCACTTT.

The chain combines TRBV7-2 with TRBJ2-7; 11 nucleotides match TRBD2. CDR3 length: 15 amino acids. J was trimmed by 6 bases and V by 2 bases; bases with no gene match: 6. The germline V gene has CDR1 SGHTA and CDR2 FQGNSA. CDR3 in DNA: TGTGCCAGCAGCTTAAAGACTAGCGGGAATTTCGAGCAGTACTTC. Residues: CASSLKTSGNFEQYF.

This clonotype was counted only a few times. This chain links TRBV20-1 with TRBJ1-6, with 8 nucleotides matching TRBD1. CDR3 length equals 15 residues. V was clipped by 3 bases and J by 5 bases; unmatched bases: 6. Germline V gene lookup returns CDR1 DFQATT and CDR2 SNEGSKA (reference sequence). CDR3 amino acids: CSASDRGGDNSPLHF. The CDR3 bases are TGCAGTGCTAGCGACAGGGGTGGGGATAATTCACCCCTCCACTTT.

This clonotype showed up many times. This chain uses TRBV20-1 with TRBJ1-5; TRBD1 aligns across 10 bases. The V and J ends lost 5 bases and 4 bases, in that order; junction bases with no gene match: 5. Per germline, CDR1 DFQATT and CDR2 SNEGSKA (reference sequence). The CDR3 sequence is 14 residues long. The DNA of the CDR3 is TGCAGTGCTTTGCGGGACAGGGGAAATCAGCCCCAGCATTTT. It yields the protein CSALRDRGNQPQHF.

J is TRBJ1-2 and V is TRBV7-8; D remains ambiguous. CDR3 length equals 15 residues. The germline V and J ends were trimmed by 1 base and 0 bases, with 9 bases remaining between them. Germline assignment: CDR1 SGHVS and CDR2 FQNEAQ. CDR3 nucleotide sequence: TGTGCCAGCAGCTTAGACCTCCAGCCTAACTATGGCTACACCTTC. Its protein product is CASSLDLQPNYGYTF.

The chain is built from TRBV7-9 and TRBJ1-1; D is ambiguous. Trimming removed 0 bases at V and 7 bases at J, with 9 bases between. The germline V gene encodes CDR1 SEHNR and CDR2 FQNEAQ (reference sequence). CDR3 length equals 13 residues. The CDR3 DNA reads TGTGCCAGCAGCTTAGCCTTGGCAAATGAAGCTTTCTTT. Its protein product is CASSLALANEAFF.

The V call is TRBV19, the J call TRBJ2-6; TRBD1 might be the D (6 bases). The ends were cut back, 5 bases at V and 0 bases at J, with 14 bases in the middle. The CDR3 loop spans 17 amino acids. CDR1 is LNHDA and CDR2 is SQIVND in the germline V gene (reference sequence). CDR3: CASSGRTDYSGANVLTF. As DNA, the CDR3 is TGTGCCAGTAGTGGAAGGACAGATTACTCTGGGGCCAACGTCCTGACTTTC. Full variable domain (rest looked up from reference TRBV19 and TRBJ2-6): DGGITQSPKYLFRKEGQNVTLSCEQNLNHDAMYWYRQDPGQGLRLIYYSQIVNDFQKGDIAEGYSVSREKKESFPLTVTSAQKNPTAFYLCASSGRTDYSGANVLTFGAGSRLTVL.

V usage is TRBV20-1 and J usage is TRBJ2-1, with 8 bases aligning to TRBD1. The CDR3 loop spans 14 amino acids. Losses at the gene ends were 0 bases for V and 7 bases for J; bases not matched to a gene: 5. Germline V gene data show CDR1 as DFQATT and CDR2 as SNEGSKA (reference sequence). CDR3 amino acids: CSARDWDRSNEQFF. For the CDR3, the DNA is TGCAGTGCTAGAGATTGGGACAGGTCGAATGAGCAGTTCTTC.

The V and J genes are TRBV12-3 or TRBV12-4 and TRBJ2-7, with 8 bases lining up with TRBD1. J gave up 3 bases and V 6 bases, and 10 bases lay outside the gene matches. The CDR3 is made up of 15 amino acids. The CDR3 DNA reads TGTGCCAGCAGACGGCAGGGGGCAGGACACTACGAGCAGTACTTC. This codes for CASRRQGAGHYEQYF.

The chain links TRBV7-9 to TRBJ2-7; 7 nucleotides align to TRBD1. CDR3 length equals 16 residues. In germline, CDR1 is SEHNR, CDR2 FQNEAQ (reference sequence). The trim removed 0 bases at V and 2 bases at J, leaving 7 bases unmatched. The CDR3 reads CASSLALTDRTYEQYF. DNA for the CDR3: TGTGCCAGCAGCTTAGCGTTAACGGACAGGACCTACGAGCAGTACTTC.

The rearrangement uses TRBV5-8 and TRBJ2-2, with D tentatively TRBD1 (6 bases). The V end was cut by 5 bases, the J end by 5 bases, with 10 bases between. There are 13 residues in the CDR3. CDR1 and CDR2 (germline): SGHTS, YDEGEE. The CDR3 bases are TGTGCCAGCAGAGTGAGGGGGACCGGGGAGCTGTTTTTT. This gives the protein CASRVRGTGELFF.

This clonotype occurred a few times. In nucleotides, the CDR3 is TGTGCCAGCAGCAAAGTTGATAGCTACGGGGGCCTGGGCACTGAAGCTTTCTTT. Its protein is CASSKVDSYGGLGTEAFF. This chain links TRBV21-1 with TRBJ1-1; the table's D call of TRBD1 was not tested on the DNA. TRBV21-1 is shown as a pseudogene. The CDR3 is 18 residues long.

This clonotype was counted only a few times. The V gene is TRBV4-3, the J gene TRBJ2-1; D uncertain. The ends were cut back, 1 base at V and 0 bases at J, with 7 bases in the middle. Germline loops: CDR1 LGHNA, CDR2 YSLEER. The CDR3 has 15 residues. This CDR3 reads CASSQALSSYNEQFF. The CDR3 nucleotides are TGCGCCAGCAGCCAAGCCCTTAGCTCCTACAATGAGCAGTTCTTC.

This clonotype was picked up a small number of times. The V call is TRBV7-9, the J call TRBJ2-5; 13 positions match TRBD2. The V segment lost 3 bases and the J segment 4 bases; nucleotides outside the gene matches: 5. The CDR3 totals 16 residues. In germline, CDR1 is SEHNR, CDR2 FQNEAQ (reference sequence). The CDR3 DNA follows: TGTGCCAGCAGCTTCAGACTAGCGGGAGGTGGAGAGACCCAGTACTTC. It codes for CASSFRLAGGGETQYF.

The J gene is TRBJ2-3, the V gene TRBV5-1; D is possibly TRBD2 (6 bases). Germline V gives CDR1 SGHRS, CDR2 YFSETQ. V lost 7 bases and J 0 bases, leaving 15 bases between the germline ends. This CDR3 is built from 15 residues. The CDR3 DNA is TGCGCCAGCGGGCGGGACCCCTTTAGCACAGATACGCAGTATTTT. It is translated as CASGRDPFSTDTQYF.

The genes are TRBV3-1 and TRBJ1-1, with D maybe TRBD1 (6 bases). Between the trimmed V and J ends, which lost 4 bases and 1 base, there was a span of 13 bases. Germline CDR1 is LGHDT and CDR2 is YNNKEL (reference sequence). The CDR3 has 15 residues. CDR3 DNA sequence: TGTGCCAGCAGCCGTTTAGGACAGACGAACACTGAAGCTTTCTTT. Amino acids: CASSRLGQTNTEAFF.

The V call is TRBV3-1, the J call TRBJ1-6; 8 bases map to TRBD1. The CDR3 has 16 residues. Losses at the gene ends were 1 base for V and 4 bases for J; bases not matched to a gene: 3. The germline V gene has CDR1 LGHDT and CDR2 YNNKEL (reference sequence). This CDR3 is CASSQAGTGYNSPLHF. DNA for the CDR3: TGTGCCAGCAGCCAAGCTGGGACAGGTTATAATTCACCCCTCCACTTT.

The CDR3 protein is CSARDRSRPNEKLFF. The CDR3 DNA is TGCAGTGCGAGGGACAGATCGCGGCCTAATGAAAAACTGTTTTTT. V usage is TRBV20-1 and J usage is TRBJ1-4; 7 bases line up with TRBD1. Losses at the gene ends were 6 bases for V and 3 bases for J; bases not matched to a gene: 10. This CDR3 contains 15 residues. CDR1 and CDR2 (germline): DFQATT, SNEGSKA (reference sequence).

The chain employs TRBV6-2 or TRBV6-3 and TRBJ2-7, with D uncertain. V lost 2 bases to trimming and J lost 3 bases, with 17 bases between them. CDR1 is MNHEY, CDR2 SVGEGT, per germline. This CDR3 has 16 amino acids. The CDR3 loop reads CASSYPPLHYVYEQYF. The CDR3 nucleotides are TGTGCCAGCAGTTACCCCCCGTTGCATTACGTCTACGAGCAGTACTTC.

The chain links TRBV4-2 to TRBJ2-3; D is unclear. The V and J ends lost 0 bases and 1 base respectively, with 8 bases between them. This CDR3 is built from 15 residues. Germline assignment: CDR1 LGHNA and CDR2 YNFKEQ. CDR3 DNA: TGTGCCAGCAGCCAAGATCCTGGGGGCACAGATACGCAGTATTTT. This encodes CASSQDPGGTDTQYF.

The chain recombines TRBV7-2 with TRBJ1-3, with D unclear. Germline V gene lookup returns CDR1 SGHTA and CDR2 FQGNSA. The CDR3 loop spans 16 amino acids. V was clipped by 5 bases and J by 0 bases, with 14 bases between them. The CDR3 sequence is CASSAHSKLSGNTIYF. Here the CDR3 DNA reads TGTGCCAGCAGCGCCCACAGCAAGCTCTCTGGAAACACCATATATTTT.

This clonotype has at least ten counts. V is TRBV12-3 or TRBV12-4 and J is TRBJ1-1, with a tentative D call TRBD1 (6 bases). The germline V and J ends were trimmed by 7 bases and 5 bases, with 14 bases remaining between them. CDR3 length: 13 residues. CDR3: CASKRGSGTEAFF. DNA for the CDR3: TGTGCCAGCAAAAGGGGGTCAGGGACTGAAGCTTTCTTT.

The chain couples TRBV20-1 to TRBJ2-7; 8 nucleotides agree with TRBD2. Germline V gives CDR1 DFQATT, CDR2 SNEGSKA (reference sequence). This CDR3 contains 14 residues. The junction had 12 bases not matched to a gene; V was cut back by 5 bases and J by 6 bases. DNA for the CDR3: TGCAGTGCTCCCAGGGGCGGGAGGAACTTCGAGCAGTACTTC. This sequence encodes CSAPRGGRNFEQYF.

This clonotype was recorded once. Written as DNA, the CDR3 is TGCAGTGCCTACAGGGGAACTGGGGCCAACGTCCTGACTTTC. Protein product: CSAYRGTGANVLTF. The chain uses TRBV20-1 and TRBJ2-6; 7 positions agree with TRBD1. The CDR3 sequence is 14 residues long. The germline gives CDR1 DFQATT, CDR2 SNEGSKA (reference sequence). With V trimmed by 6 bases and J by 2 bases, 4 bases remained unmatched.

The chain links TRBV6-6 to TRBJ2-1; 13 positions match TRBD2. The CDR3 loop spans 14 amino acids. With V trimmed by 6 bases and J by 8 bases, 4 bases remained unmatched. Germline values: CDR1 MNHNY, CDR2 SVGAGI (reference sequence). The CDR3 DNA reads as TGTGCCAGCAGCCGGACTAGCGGGGGCCATGAGCAGTTCTTC. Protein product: CASSRTSGGHEQFF.